This TCR beta chain was obtained from a study of blood T cell repertoires in COVID-19. For the study at large: COVID-19 samples from acute and convalescent phases originated in the United States, Italy and Spain. Sample material is recorded as cDNA or gDNA derived from T cells, B-cell-depleted T cells, or PBMCs.

V was clipped by 6 bases and J by 1 base, with 9 bases between them. Germline CDR1 is LNHDA and CDR2 is SQIVND (reference sequence). The CDR3 has 13 residues. Methods used by the authors: Scientists estimated how many nucleated cells there were by amplifying reference gene primers. Assay used: immunoSEQ multiplex PCR; TCRdb lists only in-frame clones, some missing. V and J calls and clone size are as listed in that table; D and trimming were resolved from the DNA. The sample has 65,000 to 90,000 clones, 80% to 90% seen once. Seattle's enrolled individuals joined amid active infection and were then monitored longitudinally.

The receptor comes from a man older than 75 with COVID-19, enrolled during active disease. The sequenced sample was peripheral blood. The chain employs TRBV19 and TRBJ2-5; D perhaps matches TRBD1 (5 bases). The DNA for the CDR3 is TGTGCCAGTAGCAATAGGGGCCAAGAGACCCAGTACTTC. Protein: CASSNRGQETQYF.